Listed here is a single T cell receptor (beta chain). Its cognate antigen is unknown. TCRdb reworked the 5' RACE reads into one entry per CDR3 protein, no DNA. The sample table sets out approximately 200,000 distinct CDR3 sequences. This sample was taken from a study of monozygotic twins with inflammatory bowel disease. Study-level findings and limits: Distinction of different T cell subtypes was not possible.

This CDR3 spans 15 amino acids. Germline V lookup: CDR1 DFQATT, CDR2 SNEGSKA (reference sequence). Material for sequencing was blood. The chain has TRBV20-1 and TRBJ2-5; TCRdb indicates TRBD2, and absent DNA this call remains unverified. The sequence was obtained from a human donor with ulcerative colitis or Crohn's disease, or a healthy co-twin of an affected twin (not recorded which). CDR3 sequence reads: CSARVAGGGKETQYF.